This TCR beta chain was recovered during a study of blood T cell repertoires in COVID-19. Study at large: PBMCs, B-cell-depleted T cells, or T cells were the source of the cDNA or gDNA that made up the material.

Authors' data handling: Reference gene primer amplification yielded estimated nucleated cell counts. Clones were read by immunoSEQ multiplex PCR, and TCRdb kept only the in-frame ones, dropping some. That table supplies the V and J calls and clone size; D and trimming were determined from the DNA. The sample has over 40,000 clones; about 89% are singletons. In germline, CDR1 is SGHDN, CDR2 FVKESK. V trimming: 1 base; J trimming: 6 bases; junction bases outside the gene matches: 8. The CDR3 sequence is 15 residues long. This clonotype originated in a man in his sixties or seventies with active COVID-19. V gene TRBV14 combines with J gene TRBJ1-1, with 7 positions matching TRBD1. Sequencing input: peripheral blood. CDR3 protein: CASSQAGQRDAEAFF. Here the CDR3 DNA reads TGTGCCAGCAGCCAAGCGGGACAGAGAGATGCTGAAGCTTTCTTT.